The rows below give T cell receptor beta chains drawn from one sample of a study of preoperative IRX-2 immunotherapy in early breast cancer. Clones were sequenced by immunoSEQ multiplex PCR, and TCRdb holds only the in-frame ones, with some missing. The sample lists over 55,000 clones; roughly 94% were seen once. Sampling was done from a patient treated with IRX-2 immunotherapy. These receptors were taken from a human donor with breast cancer. Each CDR3 is given with its conserved first and last residue. A D gene is named only where the DNA matches it firmly. Clone size appears in some rows only: once, few, many, or a class for an expanded clone.

V gene	CDR3 length	clone size	J gene	D gene	CDR3 protein	CDR3 DNA
TRBV28	15	-	TRBJ1-1	-	CASGITGAQNTEAFF	TGTGCCAGCGGAATTACGGGAGCCCAGAACACTGAAGCTTTCTTT
TRBV5-1	14	-	TRBJ2-7	TRBD2	CASSREAGTYEQYF	TGCGCCAGCAGCCGGGAGGCCGGAACCTACGAGCAGTACTTC
TRBV9	16	-	TRBJ1-3	-	CASSEGPSGSGNTIYF	TGTGCCAGCAGCGAGGGGCCCTCAGGCTCTGGAAACACCATATATTTT
TRBV4-2	17	-	TRBJ2-3	-	CASSQDVAGRSTDTQYF	TGTGCCAGCAGCCAAGACGTCGCCGGGAGAAGCACAGATACGCAGTATTTT
TRBV11-1	15	once	TRBJ2-1	-	CASSHRGTRYNEQFF	TGTGCCAGCAGCCACCGTGGGACACGGTACAATGAGCAGTTCTTC
TRBV6-5	14	-	TRBJ2-2	-	CASRRLGYTGELFF	TGTGCCAGCAGGCGACTAGGGTACACCGGGGAGCTGTTTTTT
TRBV5-1	13	once	TRBJ1-1	-	CASSPQMNTEAFF	TGCGCCAGCAGCCCCCAGATGAACACTGAAGCTTTCTTT
TRBV5-1	16	once	TRBJ2-7	TRBD2	CASGTSGVRGRHEQYF	TGCGCCAGCGGGACTAGCGGGGTCCGAGGCCGCCACGAGCAGTACTTC
TRBV5-6	16	-	TRBJ2-3	TRBD1	CASSPGTARGTDTQYF	TGTGCCAGCAGCCCCGGGACAGCTAGAGGCACAGATACGCAGTATTTT
TRBV4-2	16	-	TRBJ2-7	TRBD2	CASSPSGGGPSYEQYF	TGTGCCAGCAGCCCCTCGGGCGGGGGGCCCTCCTACGAGCAGTACTTC
TRBV18	14	-	TRBJ1-3	-	CASSPVLAGNTIYF	TGTGCCAGCTCACCTGTACTCGCTGGAAACACCATATATTTT
TRBV7-6	13	-	TRBJ2-2	-	CASRDSNTGELFF	TGTGCCAGCAGAGACTCCAACACCGGGGAGCTGTTTTTT
TRBV5-6	16	-	TRBJ2-2	-	CASSLDYSGYTGELFF	TGTGCCAGCAGCTTGGACTATTCAGGCTACACCGGGGAGCTGTTTTTT
TRBV27	14	-	TRBJ1-5	-	CASSGTTSNQPQHF	TGTGCCAGCAGTGGGACAACCAGCAATCAGCCCCAGCATTTT
TRBV7-3	14	-	TRBJ2-5	TRBD2	CASSYSGEQETQYF	TGTGCCAGCAGCTATAGCGGGGAACAAGAGACCCAGTACTTC
TRBV13	16	-	TRBJ2-2	TRBD1	CASSQRKGADTGELFF	TGTGCCAGCAGCCAAAGAAAGGGGGCTGACACCGGGGAGCTGTTTTTT
TRBV4-3	17	-	TRBJ2-7	-	CASSQVWPGEVGHEQYF	TGCGCCAGCAGCCAAGTTTGGCCTGGGGAAGTGGGGCACGAGCAGTACTTC
TRBV4-3	15	-	TRBJ2-2	TRBD1	CASSRAGGFAGELFF	TGCGCCAGCAGCCGGGCAGGGGGTTTCGCCGGGGAGCTGTTTTTT
TRBV10-3	15	-	TRBJ2-3	-	CAISDGGPSTDTQYF	TGTGCCATCAGTGACGGGGGGCCGAGCACAGATACGCAGTATTTT
TRBV7-8	14	-	TRBJ2-7	-	CASSLDGTHYEQYF	TGTGCCAGCAGCTTAGATGGGACCCACTACGAGCAGTACTTC
TRBV7-9	17	-	TRBJ2-1	TRBD2	CASSSRVAGVSYNEQFF	TGTGCCAGCAGCTCGAGGGTAGCGGGAGTCTCCTACAATGAGCAGTTCTTC
TRBV30	12	once	TRBJ2-3	-	CAWSWAPDTQYF	TGTGCCTGGAGTTGGGCCCCAGATACGCAGTATTTT
TRBV5-1	15	-	TRBJ2-3	-	CASSGGMGGSDTQYF	TGCGCCAGCAGCGGAGGAATGGGGGGATCAGATACGCAGTATTTT
TRBV7-3	14	-	TRBJ2-1	-	CASSYDSSTEEQFF	TGTGCCAGCAGCTACGATTCCTCCACTGAGGAGCAGTTCTTC
TRBV7-2	15	-	TRBJ2-3	-	CASSADGEFTDTQYF	TGTGCCAGCAGCGCCGATGGGGAGTTCACAGATACGCAGTATTTT
TRBV6-1	13	once	TRBJ1-2	TRBD1	CASSRQGNYGYTF	TGTGCCAGCAGTAGACAGGGTAACTATGGCTACACCTTC
TRBV18	15	-	TRBJ1-6	TRBD1	CASSPDSTGDSPLHF	TGTGCCAGCTCACCGGATTCGACAGGGGATTCACCCCTCCACTTT